This T cell receptor (beta chain) was obtained from a study of T-cell memory formation after mild COVID-19 (dated by TCRdb to the early 2020s). About the investigation overall: Most TCR sequence clusters were specific to one of the two donors. Longitudinal TCRalpha and TCRbeta repertoire sequencing tracked T-cell clones expanding and contracting after mild COVID-19 in two donors. Two young, previously healthy adult volunteers, one female and one male, were included in the cohort.

The reads were generated on an Illumina NovaSeq 6000. TCRalpha and TCRbeta cDNA libraries were constructed by 5'RACE with constant-segment primers, with sample barcodes and unique molecular identifiers being introduced. RNA was extracted from every sample with Trizol reagent. Library amplification was performed in two PCR steps, and a second sample barcode and Illumina TruSeq adapters were introduced in the second step. Sequencing of libraries was performed on an Illumina NovaSeq with 2 x 150 bp paired-end reads. The source study handled its data this way. With migec v1.2.7, reads were demultiplexed and then collapsed into UMI-guided consensus sequences. Using mixcr v2.1.11, the UMI consensuses were aligned to TRA and TRB V and J templates and assembled into clonotypes. A clonotype was counted as expanded or contracted only if both edgeR and NoisET called the change significant, with noise models trained on biological replicates. edgeR calls used a false discovery rate-adjusted p below 0.01 and a log2 fold-change threshold of 1. As an exploratory analysis of dynamics, PCA with hierarchical clustering was applied to max-normalized trajectories of the 1000 most abundant clonotypes. The CD4 or CD8 phenotype of responding clones was assigned using the separately sequenced CD4+ and CD8+ repertoires. Using fastp at Q25 and MiXCR, TCRdb reprocessed the public reads and kept productive beta chains. Entries are consolidated by CDR3 protein sequence, retaining the most common genes and DNA. None of the V and J calls come from the authors' own analysis; TCRdb made them. The sample includes about 320,000 distinct CDR3 sequences, with 14% observed a single time. The top ten clonotypes cover around a fifth of the sample.

Ficoll-Paque density gradient centrifugation was used to isolate PBMCs. As regards this clonotype: Its antigen remains undetermined. No base quality information exists; no much larger clone differs at one position.

Here is what the overall study found, with its caveats: Some responding clones were detected in pre-infection memory, suggesting pre-existing cross-reactive memory T cells joined the SARS-CoV-2 response. Only two mild cases were covered by the study, and larger cohorts that include severe cases with pre-infection samples were considered necessary. The second-wave clones that peaked on day 37 were not confirmed to be SARS-CoV-2 specific. Contracting CD4+ clones appeared mostly in the CM and EM memory subsets, whereas CD8+ clones were enriched in EMRA. Balanced CD4/CD8 phenotypes were observed for clones contracting from day 15 to 85, whereas a bias towards CD4+ was observed for a second wave of clones expanding from day 15 to 37.

This TCR came from a man aged 18 to 29 who had mild COVID-19 (a few samples of this study predate the infection). The sample titles of this study are shuffled in the database, so cell type and time point are left out; the donor was told from shared clones. Sequencing was done on a sample of PBMCs or a T cell subset sorted from them (not recorded which).

Read as DNA, the sequence is TGCAGCGGTAGGGGGAACACTGAAGCTTTCTTT. Its protein is CSGRGNTEAFF. Recombination connected TRBV29-1 to TRBJ1-1, and TRBD1 may be the D gene, going by 5 matching bases. The germline V gene specifies SQVTM as CDR1 and ANQGSEA as CDR2. V sheds 7 bases and J sheds 1 base, leaving 7 bases between their ends. The CDR3 contains 11 residues, cysteine and phenylalanine counted. The only DNA kept is the CDR3, 33 bases in frame from the first base.